These 7 T cell receptor beta chains were all obtained from the same sample, sequenced in a study of T cell responses to AZD1222 COVID-19 vaccine. Measured with immunoSEQ multiplex PCR; TCRdb has only the in-frame clones, and not every one. The table records fewer than 55,000 clones, 90% of them present only once. The starting material was peripheral blood, obtained 28 days after the second AZD1222 dose. The source of these receptors is an adult who received the AZD1222 COVID-19 vaccine.

Written as DNA, the CDR3 is TGTGCCAGCGGCACGAGAAGGCGGGGCTCCTACGAGCAGTACTTC. Translated: CASGTRRRGSYEQYF. The chain couples TRBV6-5 to TRBJ2-7, with TRBD2 as a possible D gene (6 bases). The V end was cut by 8 bases, the J end by 0 bases, with 17 bases between. This CDR3 contains 15 residues. From germline, CDR1 is MNHEY and CDR2 SVGAGI.

J is TRBJ2-1 and V is TRBV6-2 or TRBV6-3; D is ambiguous. This CDR3 has 12 residues. The V gene lost 2 bases and the J gene lost 4 bases, with 3 bases spanning the gap. Germline CDR1 is MNHEY and CDR2 is SVGEGT. The CDR3 region has the DNA TGTGCCAGCAGTTACGGTTACAATGAGCAGTTCTTC. This gives the protein CASSYGYNEQFF.

This rearrangement joins TRBV5-1 to TRBJ1-1; D is unresolved. The CDR3 length is 13 residues. Trimming pared 0 bases from V and 11 bases from J, leaving 14 bases between. Germline CDR1 is SGHRS and CDR2 is YFSETQ. The DNA of the CDR3 is TGCGCCAGCAGCTTGGAGACCCCTCAGACGGCTTTCTTT. This codes for CASSLETPQTAFF.

This chain connects TRBV5-1 to TRBJ2-3, with 7 bases matching TRBD1. Germline V lookup: CDR1 SGHRS, CDR2 YFSETQ. The J segment lost 0 bases and the V segment lost 1 base, leaving 5 bases of the junction unmatched. The CDR3 sequence is 16 residues long. DNA of the CDR3: TGCGCCAGCAGCTTGCAGGGGGTGACTAGCACAGATACGCAGTATTTT. Encoded protein: CASSLQGVTSTDTQYF.

The V call is TRBV18, the J call TRBJ2-7, with 10 bases lining up with TRBD1. V lost 3 bases and J lost 6; bases outside the gene matches: 8. The CDR3 spans 15 residues. From germline, CDR1 is KGHSH and CDR2 LQKENI. CDR3: CASSPLGQGDSEQYF. DNA of the CDR3: TGTGCCAGCTCACCTTTAGGACAGGGGGACTCCGAGCAGTACTTC.

The gene calls are TRBV30 and TRBJ2-2; tentative D call: TRBD1 (5 bases). Germline CDR1 GTSNPN, CDR2 SVGIG (reference sequence). CDR3 length: 15 amino acids. V lost 1 base and J lost 1, with 10 bases in between. The CDR3 protein is CAWSEGQVNTGELFF. For the CDR3, the DNA is TGTGCCTGGAGTGAGGGGCAGGTGAACACCGGGGAGCTGTTTTTT. The variable domain in full, with the rest retrieved from reference TRBV30 and TRBJ2-2, is SQTIHQWPATLVQPVGSPLSLECTVEGTSNPNLYWYRQAAGRGLQLLFYSVGIGQISSEVPQNLSASRPQDRQFILSSKKLLLSDSGFYLCAWSEGQVNTGELFFGEGSRLTVL.

The chain is built from TRBV5-6 and TRBJ2-5; D is undetermined. CDR1 is SGHDT, CDR2 YYEEEE, per germline. The V end lost 3 bases, the J end lost 5 bases, and 11 bases lay between the germline ends. The CDR3 runs to 13 residues. DNA for the CDR3: TGTGCCAGCAGCTCCCAGAGCTGGGAGACCCAGTACTTC. It yields the protein CASSSQSWETQYF.